This TCR beta chain derives from a study of PD-L1 blockade in urothelial cancer. About the study: Patients took up atezolizumab in 2014 at 1,200 mg intravenously every 3 weeks. Analyzed time points were 3 weeks (second dose) and 6 weeks after therapy began. Median T cell yield from blood was 120,000 to 150,000.

The trim removed 4 bases at V and 1 base at J, leaving 3 bases unmatched. In germline, CDR1 is MNHEY, CDR2 SMNVEV (reference sequence). This CDR3 has 15 amino acids. Of note for this clone: Its cognate antigen is unknown.

TCRdb's copy holds only in-frame clones and misses some; the assay was immunoSEQ multiplex PCR. The sample has tens of thousands of clones; approximately 80% are singletons. General study results and limits: Durable-benefit patients expanded tumor-associated blood clones more at 3 weeks.

V is TRBV27 and J is TRBJ1-4; TRBD1 matches 7 bases. The sequencing here drew on PBMCs, taken around atezolizumab (anti-PD-L1) treatment. This sequence originates from a man in his 70s with urothelial cancer. CDR3 sequence: CASSSYRGTNEKLFF. The CDR3 DNA sequence: TGTGCCAGCAGTTCATACAGGGGAACTAATGAAAAACTGTTTTTT.